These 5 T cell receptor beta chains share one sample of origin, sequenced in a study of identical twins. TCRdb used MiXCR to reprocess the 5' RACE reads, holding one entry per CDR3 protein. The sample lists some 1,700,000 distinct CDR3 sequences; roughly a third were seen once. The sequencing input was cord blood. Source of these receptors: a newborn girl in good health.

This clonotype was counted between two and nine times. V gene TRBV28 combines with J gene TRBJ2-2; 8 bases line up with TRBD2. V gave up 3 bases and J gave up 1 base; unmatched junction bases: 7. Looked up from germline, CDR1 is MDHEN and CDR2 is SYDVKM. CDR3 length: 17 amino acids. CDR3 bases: TGTGCCAGCAGTTTGCCAGCCACTAGCGGGAACACCGGGGAGCTGTTTTTT. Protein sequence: CASSLPATSGNTGELFF.

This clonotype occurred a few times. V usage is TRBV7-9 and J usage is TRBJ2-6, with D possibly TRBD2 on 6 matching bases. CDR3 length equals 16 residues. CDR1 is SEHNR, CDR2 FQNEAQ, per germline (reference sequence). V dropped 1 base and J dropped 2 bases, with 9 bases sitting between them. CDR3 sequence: CASSLESGAGANVLTF. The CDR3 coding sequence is TGTGCCAGCAGCTTAGAATCGGGAGCTGGGGCCAACGTCCTGACTTTC.

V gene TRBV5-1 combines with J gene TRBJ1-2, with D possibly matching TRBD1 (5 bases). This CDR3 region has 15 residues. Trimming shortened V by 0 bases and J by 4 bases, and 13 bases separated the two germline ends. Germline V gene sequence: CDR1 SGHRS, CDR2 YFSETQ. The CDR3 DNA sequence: TGCGCCAGCAGCTTGGGACCAGGGTCCAGCTATGGCTACACCTTC. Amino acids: CASSLGPGSSYGYTF. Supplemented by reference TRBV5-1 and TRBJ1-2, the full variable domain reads KAGVTQTPRYLIKTRGQQVTLSCSPISGHRSVSWYQQTPGQGLQFLFEYFSETQRNKGNFPGRFSGRQFSNSRSEMNVSTLELGDSALYLCASSLGPGSSYGYTFGSGTRLTVV.

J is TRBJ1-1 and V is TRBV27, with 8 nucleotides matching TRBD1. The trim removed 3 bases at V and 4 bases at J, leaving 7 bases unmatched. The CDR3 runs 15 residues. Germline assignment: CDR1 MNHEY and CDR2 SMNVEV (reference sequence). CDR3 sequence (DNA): TGTGCCAGCAGTTTCGCCCTAGGACAGGGCACTGAAGCTTTCTTT. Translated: CASSFALGQGTEAFF.

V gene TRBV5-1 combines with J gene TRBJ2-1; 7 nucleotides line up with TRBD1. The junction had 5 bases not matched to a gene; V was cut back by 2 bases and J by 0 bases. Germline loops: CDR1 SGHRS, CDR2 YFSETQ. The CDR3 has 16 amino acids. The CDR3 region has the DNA TGCGCCAGCAGCTTTAGACAGGGCGCCTCCTACAATGAGCAGTTCTTC. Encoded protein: CASSFRQGASYNEQFF.